These T cell receptor beta chains were read from a single sample in a study of kidney transplant recipient with SARS-CoV-2 infection. TCRdb re-called the reads through MiXCR, storing one row per CDR3 protein. The sample records fewer than 250,000 distinct CDR3 sequences, about 28% being singletons. The specimen comprised a blood sample, sampled at baseline and on approximately day 120 from a kidney transplant recipient. The receptor set was obtained from a young adult male patient who had COVID-19 and was a kidney transplant recipient. A subset of T cells may come from the graft donor. The CDR3 runs from the conserved cysteine through the conserved F or W. Fields, in order: D gene, clone size, V gene, J gene, CDR3 protein, CDR3 DNA. The D gene is left open where the match is weak. Size is stated for part of the rows, as once, few or many counts, or as a class when the clone is expanded.

TRBD1	many	TRBV15	TRBJ2-7	CATTPMDRENEQYF	TGTGCCACCACCCCTATGGACAGGGAGAACGAGCAGTACTTC
-	-	TRBV23-1	TRBJ1-2	CASSISMLRRETYGYTF	TGCGCCAGCAGTATTAGTATGCTACGCAGGGAGACCTATGGCTACACCTTC
TRBD2	many	TRBV5-1	TRBJ2-7	CASTAGGGIRGYEQYF	TGCGCCAGCACAGCGGGGGGCGGGATTCGGGGCTACGAGCAGTACTTC
-	-	TRBV12-1	TRBJ1-2	CASSLRWSKQKYGYTF	TGTGCCAGCAGCTTACGGTGGAGTAAACAGAAGTATGGCTACACCTTC
-	many	TRBV3-1	TRBJ2-5	CASSEKIPISFSETQYF	TGTGCCAGCAGCGAAAAGATTCCCATTTCTTTCTCTGAGACCCAGTACTTC
TRBD1	many	TRBV2	TRBJ2-1	CASSFGTGPSNEQFF	TGTGCCAGCAGTTTTGGGACAGGGCCCTCCAATGAGCAGTTCTTC
-	many	TRBV2	TRBJ1-1	CASNPGEMNTEAFF	TGTGCCAGCAACCCGGGGGAGATGAACACTGAAGCTTTCTTT
-	many	TRBV4-3	TRBJ1-2	CASSGRLGRRKTYGYTF	TGCGCCAGCAGCGGGAGGCTAGGACGTCGAAAGACCTATGGCTACACCTTC
-	few	TRBV29-1	TRBJ2-5	CSSAAGTSAETQYF	TGCAGCAGCGCCGCCGGTACCAGCGCAGAGACCCAGTACTTC
-	many	TRBV7-9	TRBJ1-1	CASSLETGRNTEAFF	TGTGCCAGCAGCTTAGAGACAGGTAGGAACACTGAAGCTTTCTTT
-	few	TRBV19	TRBJ2-3	CASSSGHRAQYF	TGTGCCAGTAGTTCCGGACACCGGGCGCAGTATTTT
-	-	TRBV7-6	TRBJ1-2	CVSSAGSESRKTYGYTF	TGTGTCAGCAGCGCCGGATCTGAATCTCGAAAGACCTATGGCTACACCTTC
-	many	TRBV7-6	TRBJ2-1	CASSSRGERYNEQFF	TGTGCCAGCAGCTCTCGCGGGGAACGTTACAATGAGCAGTTCTTC
-	many	TRBV11-3	TRBJ1-2	CASSKEFDLGKTYGYTF	TGTGCCAGCAGCAAAGAATTCGATCTCGGAAAGACCTATGGCTACACCTTC
TRBD1	many	TRBV30	TRBJ1-4	CAWSVKPGGGEKLFF	TGTGCCTGGAGTGTAAAACCAGGGGGAGGCGAAAAACTGTTTTTT
TRBD2	many	TRBV27	TRBJ2-5	CASSLLAGGQETQYF	TGTGCCAGCAGTTTGCTAGCGGGGGGACAAGAGACCCAGTACTTC